This TCR beta chain is drawn from a study of OX40 agonist ivuxolimab in advanced cancers. General study results and limits: CD4+ and CD8+ blood T cells expanded clonally by week 6 at 0.1 to 3.0 mg/kg. Among T cells, CD8+ cells averaged more expanded clones than CD4+ cells.

V shed 4 bases, J shed 1 base, and the junction held 9 bases outside the gene matches. CDR3 length equals 17 residues. Germline V gene lookup returns CDR1 SGHKS and CDR2 YYEKEE (reference sequence). Of note for this clone: Antigen specificity is unknown.

The protocol was immunoSEQ multiplex PCR, while the TCRdb copy is restricted to in-frame clones and leaves out a portion. The data show 12,000 or so clones, with around four fifths seen just once and over 11% held by the top ten. The material sequenced was CD4+ or CD8+ T cells sorted from blood, taken in a trial of the OX40 agonist ivuxolimab. The chain couples TRBV5-5 to TRBJ2-5; 11 bases are shared with TRBD2. The TCR originated in an adult with an advanced solid tumor such as melanoma, head and neck, liver or kidney cancer. CDR3 residues: CASSIETSGVGQETQYF. DNA of the CDR3: TGTGCCAGCAGCATAGAGACTAGCGGGGTAGGCCAAGAGACCCAGTACTTC. Using reference TRBV5-5 and TRBJ2-5 for the parts outside the CDR3, the full variable domain is DAGVTQSPTHLIKTRGQQVTLRCSPISGHKSVSWYQQVLGQGPQFIFQYYEKEERGRGNFPDRFSARQFPNYSSELNVNALLLGDSALYLCASSIETSGVGQETQYFGPGTRLLVL.